The 3 T cell receptor beta chains below all came from one sample that was sequenced in a study of shared clonotypes between healthy human individuals. TCRdb's copy holds only in-frame clones and misses some; the assay was immunoSEQ multiplex PCR. The sample carries fewer than 2.5 million clones, 93% recorded once. The sequenced sample consisted of naive CD4+ T cells from PBMCs. The subset: CD45RA+ positively selected. These receptors originate from a man between 18 and 29 years old in good health. Some clones in this sample may be carry-over from other donors' samples.

A remark on this clone: This sample also contains other DNA sequences that code for the same CDR3. The J gene is TRBJ1-2, the V gene TRBV27; D uncertain. Germline values: CDR1 MNHEY, CDR2 SMNVEV (reference sequence). The CDR3 is 13 residues long. The ends were cut back, 3 bases at V and 4 bases at J, with 9 bases in the middle. CDR3 sequence: CASSFRGGYGYTF. DNA of the CDR3: TGTGCCAGCAGTTTTCGGGGAGGCTATGGCTACACCTTC.

The chain carries TRBV28 and TRBJ2-5; D remains ambiguous. The length of the CDR3 is 13 residues. CDR1 and CDR2 (germline): MDHEN, SYDVKM. V dropped 3 bases and J dropped 6 bases, with 11 bases sitting between them. The CDR3 coding sequence is TGTGCCAGCAGTTTGTCCGGGCTCCAGACCCAGTACTTC. Translation gives CASSLSGLQTQYF.

The genes are TRBV7-9 and TRBJ2-7, with 10 bases that match TRBD1. This CDR3 has 16 amino acids. Germline CDR1 reads SEHNR; CDR2 reads FQNEAQ (reference sequence). Germline trimming cut 5 bases from V and 0 bases from J; bases unmatched to any gene: 7. CDR3 sequence: CASSGPGQGSSYEQYF. The CDR3 nucleotides are TGTGCCAGCAGCGGGCCGGGACAGGGGAGCTCCTACGAGCAGTACTTC.